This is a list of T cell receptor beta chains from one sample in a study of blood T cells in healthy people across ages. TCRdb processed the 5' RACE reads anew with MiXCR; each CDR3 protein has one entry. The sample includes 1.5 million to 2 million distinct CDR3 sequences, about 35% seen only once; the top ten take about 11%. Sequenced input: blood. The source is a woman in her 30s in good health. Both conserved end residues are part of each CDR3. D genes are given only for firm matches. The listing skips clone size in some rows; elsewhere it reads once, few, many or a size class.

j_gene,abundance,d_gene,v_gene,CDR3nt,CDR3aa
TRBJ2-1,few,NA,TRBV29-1,TGCAGCGTTGATCGGGCTTCTCTGAGCTCCTACAATGAGCAGTTCTTC,CSVDRASLSSYNEQFF
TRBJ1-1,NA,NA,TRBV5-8,TGTGCCAGCAGCTCGACAGTAATGAACACTGAAGCTTTCTTT,CASSSTVMNTEAFF
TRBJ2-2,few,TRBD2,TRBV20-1,TGCAGTGCTAGAGACGCGGGGGGGCCCGGGGAGCTGTTTTTT,CSARDAGGPGELFF
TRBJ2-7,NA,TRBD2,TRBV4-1,TGCGCCAGCAGACTACTAGCGGGAGGGGGGGAGCAGTACTTC,CASRLLAGGGEQYF
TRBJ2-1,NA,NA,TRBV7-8,TGTGCCAGCAGCTCCCACTCGGGGAATGAGCAGTTCTTC,CASSSHSGNEQFF
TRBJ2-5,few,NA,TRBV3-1,TGTGCCAGCAGCCCACTACAGGGTGGAGAGACCCAGTACTTC,CASSPLQGGETQYF
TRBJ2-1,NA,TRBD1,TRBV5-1,TGCGCCAGCAGCGTTGGAGGGACAGGGGGGTTCAATGGGCAGTTCTTC,CASSVGGTGGFNGQFF
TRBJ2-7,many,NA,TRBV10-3,TGTGCCATCAGTGTGGGTAAGCCCTCCTACGAGCAGTACTTC,CAISVGKPSYEQYF
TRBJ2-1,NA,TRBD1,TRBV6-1,TGTGCCGTCCGGGACAGGGGTTACAATGAGCAGTTCTTC,CAVRDRGYNEQFF
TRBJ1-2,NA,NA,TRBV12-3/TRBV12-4,TGTGCCAGCATTCTGAGGGGATATGGCTACACCTTC,CASILRGYGYTF
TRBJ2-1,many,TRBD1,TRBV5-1,TGCGCCAGCAGCTTGGATCAGGGGGCGATCAATGAGCAGTTCTTC,CASSLDQGAINEQFF
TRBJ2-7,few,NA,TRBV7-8,TGTGCCAGCAGCGGGCTTGGGGATCCCGGCGAGCAGTACTTC,CASSGLGDPGEQYF
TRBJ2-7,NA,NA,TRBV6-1,TGTGCCAGCAGTGGGACTAAAAGCTCCTACGAGCAGTACTTC,CASSGTKSSYEQYF
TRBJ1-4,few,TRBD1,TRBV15,TGTGCCACTGTACAGGGGACTAATGAAAAACTGTTTTTT,CATVQGTNEKLFF
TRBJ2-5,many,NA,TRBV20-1,TGCAGTGCTATGGGGGAAGAGACCCAGTACTTC,CSAMGEETQYF
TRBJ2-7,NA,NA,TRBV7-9,TGTGCCAGCAGCTTACTCCGTGCAGTGGGCCCTTACGAGCAGTACTTC,CASSLLRAVGPYEQYF
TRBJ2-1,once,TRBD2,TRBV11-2,TGTGCCAGCAGCCCCCTACCGGGACTAGCGGGAGTTTACAATGAGCAGTTCTTC,CASSPLPGLAGVYNEQFF
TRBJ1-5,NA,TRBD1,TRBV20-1,TGCAGTGCTAGAGATGGACAGGCCCCTTTTAATCAGCCCCAGCATTTT,CSARDGQAPFNQPQHF
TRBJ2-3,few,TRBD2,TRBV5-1,TGCGCCAGCAGCTCGGGACTAGCGGGAGTCTACACAGATACGCAGTATTTT,CASSSGLAGVYTDTQYF
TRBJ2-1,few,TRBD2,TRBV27,TGTGCCAGCAGTTCCCTAGCGGGAGTACTTCTGGCTGAGCAGTTCTTC,CASSSLAGVLLAEQFF
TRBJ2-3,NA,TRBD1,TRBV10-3,TGTGCCATCCGGACAGGGGATAACACAGATACGCAGTATTTT,CAIRTGDNTDTQYF
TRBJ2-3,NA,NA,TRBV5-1,TGCGCCAGCAGCTTACCGGGGTCGAGCACAGATACGCAGTATTTT,CASSLPGSSTDTQYF
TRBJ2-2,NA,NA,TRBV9,TGTGCCAGCAGCCCGTTAGGGGTCGGGGAGCTGTTTTTT,CASSPLGVGELFF
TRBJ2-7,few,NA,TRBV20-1,TGCAGTGCTTGGAAGACAGGCGAGATCTCCTACGAGCAGTACTTC,CSAWKTGEISYEQYF
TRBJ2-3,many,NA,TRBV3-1,TGTGCCAGCAGCCCGAGTGCAGATACGCAGTATTTT,CASSPSADTQYF
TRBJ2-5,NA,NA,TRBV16,TGTGCCAGCAGCCAATCCTTAGCAGGGTGGGAGCAGTACTTC,CASSQSLAGWEQYF
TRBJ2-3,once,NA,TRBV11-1,TGTGCCAGCGCAATCGGACGGCTCACAGATACGCAGTATTTT,CASAIGRLTDTQYF
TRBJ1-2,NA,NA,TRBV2,TGTGCCAGTGATACAGGGTTGAGAGCTAACTATGGCTACACCTTC,CASDTGLRANYGYTF
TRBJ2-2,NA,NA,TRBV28,TGTGCCAGCAGTTTATCTCGAGGGGCGAACACCGGGGAGCCGTTTTTT,CASSLSRGANTGEPFF
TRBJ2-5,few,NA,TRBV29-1,TGCAGCGTCGAGATACACGCACTGGGGCAGTACTTC,CSVEIHALGQYF
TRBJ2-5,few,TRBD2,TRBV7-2,TGTGCCAGCAGCGCCTGGACTAGCGGGAGTTTGGGGACCCAGTACTTC,CASSAWTSGSLGTQYF
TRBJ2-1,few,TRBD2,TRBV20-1,TGCAGTGCTAGACCCGGACTAGCGGGAGGGCAGTATTATGAGCAGTTCTTC,CSARPGLAGGQYYEQFF
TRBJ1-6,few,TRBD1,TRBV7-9,TGTGCCAGCAGCTCCCGACAGGGTCCCAATTCACCCCTCCACTTT,CASSSRQGPNSPLHF
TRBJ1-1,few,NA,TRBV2,TGTGCCAGCAGTGATCCCGGGACACAGAACACTGAAGCTTTCTTT,CASSDPGTQNTEAFF
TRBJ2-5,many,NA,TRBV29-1,TGCAGCGGGTGGGGACGAGAGACCCAGTACTTC,CSGWGRETQYF
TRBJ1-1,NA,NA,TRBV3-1,TGTGCCAGCAGCCGGCCCGACGGTGAAGCTTTCTTT,CASSRPDGEAFF
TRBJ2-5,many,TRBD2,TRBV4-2,TGTGCCAGCAGCCAAGCTAGCGGGGTCTTTGAGACCCAGTACTTC,CASSQASGVFETQYF
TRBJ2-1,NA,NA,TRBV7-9,TGTGCCAGCGACTTTAGAGGGGGTGAGCAGTTCTTC,CASDFRGGEQFF
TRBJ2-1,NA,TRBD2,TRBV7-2,TGTGCCAGCAGCTTAAACAGCGGGAGGGCCGCCTCCTACAATGAGCAGTTCTTC,CASSLNSGRAASYNEQFF
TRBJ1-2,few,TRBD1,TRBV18,TGTGCCAGCTCACCAAGGGACAGGGGGAGTGGAGGCTACACCTTC,CASSPRDRGSGGYTF
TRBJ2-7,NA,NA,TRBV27,TGTGCCAGCAGTACAGACTATACATCCTACGAGCAGTACTTC,CASSTDYTSYEQYF
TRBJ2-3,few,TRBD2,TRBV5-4,TGTGCCAGCAGCCCCTCAAGCGGGAGGGAAGCAGATACGCAGTATTTT,CASSPSSGREADTQYF
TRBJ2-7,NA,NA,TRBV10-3,TGTGCCGTTCAGGGAGATTTTAACTCCTACGAGCAGTACTTC,CAVQGDFNSYEQYF
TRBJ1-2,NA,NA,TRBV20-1,TGCAGTGCTAGAGATCGGCGGGGACCTAACTATGGCTACACCTTC,CSARDRRGPNYGYTF
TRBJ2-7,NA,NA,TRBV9,TGTGCCAGCTCCCAAAGTAACCACGAGCAGTACTTC,CASSQSNHEQYF
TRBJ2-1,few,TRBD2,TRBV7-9,TGTGCTCTTGCTAGCGGGAGTGACAATGAGCAGTTCTTC,CALASGSDNEQFF
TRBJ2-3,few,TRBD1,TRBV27,TGTGCCAGCAACCAGGGGGCTGGCCCAGATACGCAGTATTTT,CASNQGAGPDTQYF
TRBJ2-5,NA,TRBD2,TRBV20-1,TGCAGTGCTAGAATGACTAGCGATTTTGCCCAGTACTTC,CSARMTSDFAQYF
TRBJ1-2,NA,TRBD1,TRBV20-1,TGCAGTGCTAGTGCGTTGGACAGGGAAAACTATGGCTACACCTTC,CSASALDRENYGYTF
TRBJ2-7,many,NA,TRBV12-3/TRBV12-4,TGTGCCAGCAGATTAGGACCCCACGAGCAGTACTTC,CASRLGPHEQYF
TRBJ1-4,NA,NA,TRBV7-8,TGTGCCAGCAGCTTAACGAGTACTAATGAAAAACGGTTTTTT,CASSLTSTNEKRFF
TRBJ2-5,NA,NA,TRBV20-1,TGCAGCGCTCACTCTGCGGGTGGGAAGAGGCTTAGCGGTGAATTAGAGACCCAGTACTTC,CSAHSAGGKRLSGELETQYF
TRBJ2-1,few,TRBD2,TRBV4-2,TGTGCCAGCAGCCAAGATCGGGACTACTCCTCCTACAATGAGCAGTTCTTC,CASSQDRDYSSYNEQFF
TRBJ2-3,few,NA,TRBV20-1,TGCAGTGCTAGACTGGTCCTCACAGATACGCAGTATTTT,CSARLVLTDTQYF
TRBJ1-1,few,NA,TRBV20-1,TGCAGTGCGTCTCATACGAACACTGAAGCTTTCTTT,CSASHTNTEAFF